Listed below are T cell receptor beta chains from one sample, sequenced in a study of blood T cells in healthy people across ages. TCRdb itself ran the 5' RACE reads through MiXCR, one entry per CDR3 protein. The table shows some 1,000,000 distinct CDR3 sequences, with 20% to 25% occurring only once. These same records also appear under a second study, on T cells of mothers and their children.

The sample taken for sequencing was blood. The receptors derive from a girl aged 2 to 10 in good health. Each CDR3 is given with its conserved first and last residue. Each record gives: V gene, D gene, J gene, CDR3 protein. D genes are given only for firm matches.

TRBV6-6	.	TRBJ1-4	CASSFGLITNEKLFF
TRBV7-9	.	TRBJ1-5	CASSSPGDSNQPQHF
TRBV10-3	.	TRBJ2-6	CAISGGESGANVLTF
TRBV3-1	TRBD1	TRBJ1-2	CASSQRDSPNYGYTF
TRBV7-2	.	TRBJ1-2	CASSLVAGDNYGYTF
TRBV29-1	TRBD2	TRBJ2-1	CSVGGVSFDNEQFF
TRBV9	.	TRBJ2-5	CASSVAEEYQETQYF
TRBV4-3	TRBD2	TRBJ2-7	CASSQFVASGYEQYF
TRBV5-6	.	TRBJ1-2	CASSHPGGVYGYTF
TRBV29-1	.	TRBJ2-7	CSAGTTAYEQYF
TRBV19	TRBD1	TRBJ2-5	CASSLYRQGVETQYF
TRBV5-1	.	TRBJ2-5	CASSLGEYPETQYF
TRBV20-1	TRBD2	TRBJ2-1	CSASGSGLASYNEQFF
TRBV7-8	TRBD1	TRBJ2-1	CASRHTGALYNEQFF
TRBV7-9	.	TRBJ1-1	CASNEGQGYAFF
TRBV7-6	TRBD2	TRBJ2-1	CARGDSGGLSYNEQFF
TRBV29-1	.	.	CSTGGRGEDEQFF
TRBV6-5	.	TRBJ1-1	CASSYGFSNTEAFF
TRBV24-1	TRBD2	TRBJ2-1	CATSASELAGVGEQFF
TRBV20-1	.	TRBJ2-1	CSARFDNEQFF
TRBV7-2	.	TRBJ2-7	CASSPSAGDAYEQYF
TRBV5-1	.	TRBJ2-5	CASGVSGQETQYF
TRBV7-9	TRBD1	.	CASSSFRQGAYEQYF
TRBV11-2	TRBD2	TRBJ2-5	CASSPGAGGQETQYF
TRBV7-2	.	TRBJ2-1	CASSLAIGSFTYNEQFF
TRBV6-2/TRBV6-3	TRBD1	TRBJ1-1	CASGQGATEAFF
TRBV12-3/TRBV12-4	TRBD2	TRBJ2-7	CASSIAGGYEQYF
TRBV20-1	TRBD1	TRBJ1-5	CSAPSDRVSNQPQHF
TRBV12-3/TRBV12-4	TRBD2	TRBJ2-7	CASRPSGSSPYEQYF